This T cell receptor beta chain was sequenced during a study of T cells after yellow fever vaccination. General study results and limits: Post-booster samples contained most primary-vaccination clones (approximately 97% CD4, about 90% CD8).

MiXCR, run by TCRdb on the 5' RACE reads, gives a single entry per CDR3 protein. Altogether under 55,000 distinct CDR3 sequences are present, approximately 7% being singletons, with the ten largest covering less than 25%. Per the germline V gene, CDR1 is SGHDT and CDR2 is YYEEEE. The length of the CDR3 is 16 residues. V gave up 2 bases and J gave up 2 bases, with 17 bases separating them. The sample consisted of CD8+ T cells not binding an NS4B(214-222) dextramer, sorted from PBMCs, taken approximately 40 days after the first yellow fever vaccination. This chain connects TRBV5-6 to TRBJ2-7; D tentatively fits TRBD1 or TRBD2 (6 bases each). The clonotype originates from a man aged 18 to 29 who received the YFV17D yellow fever vaccine. CDR3 amino acids: CASSFSGRTAAYEQYF. CDR3 nucleotides: TGTGCCAGCAGCTTCTCGGGGAGGACAGCTGCCTACGAGCAGTACTTC.